The rows below give T cell receptor beta chains drawn from one sample of a study of blood T cell repertoires in COVID-19. Clones were read by immunoSEQ multiplex PCR, and TCRdb kept only the in-frame ones, dropping some. The repertoire includes some 400,000 clones, 70% to 90% of them detected once, and about 3% sits in the top ten. The sample consisted of peripheral blood. These receptors originate from a human donor in a cohort sampled during active COVID-19. The CDR3 runs from the conserved cysteine through the conserved F or W. Fields, in order: D gene, J gene, clone size, V gene, CDR3 protein, CDR3 DNA. D genes are given only for firm matches. Clone size is not always given. Where it is, it says once, few, many or a class for expanded clones.

>-|TRBJ2-7|few|TRBV4-2
CASSQEGDIYEQYF
TGTGCCAGCAGCCAAGAGGGAGACATATACGAGCAGTACTTC
>TRBD2|TRBJ2-3|-|TRBV7-2
CASSPSGSSTDTQYF
TGTGCCAGCAGCCCCAGCGGGAGTAGCACAGATACGCAGTATTTT
>-|TRBJ2-2|once|TRBV25-1
CASSPRTLGWNTGELFF
TGTGCCAGCAGTCCACGGACATTAGGGTGGAACACCGGGGAGCTGTTTTTT
>-|TRBJ2-7|-|TRBV7-8
CASSLVAGPQGAYEQYF
TGTGCCAGCAGCTTAGTGGCGGGGCCGCAAGGAGCCTACGAGCAGTACTTC
>TRBD2|TRBJ2-3|-|TRBV7-3
CASSLTASGGLVTQYF
TGTGCCAGCAGCTTAACGGCTAGCGGGGGGTTAGTTACGCAGTATTTT
>TRBD1|TRBJ1-2|-|TRBV5-6
CASSSGQGVNGYTF
TGTGCCAGCAGCTCTGGACAGGGGGTTAATGGCTACACCTTC
>-|TRBJ1-2|once|TRBV11-2
CASSLDPGAGYTF
TGTGCCAGCAGCTTAGATCCGGGAGCTGGCTACACCTTC
>TRBD1|TRBJ2-1|many|TRBV3-1/TRBV3-2
CASSSSPGQGALGSYNEQFF
TGTGCCAGCAGCTCCTCACCGGGACAGGGGGCTTTGGGCTCCTACAATGAGCAGTTCTTC
>TRBD2|TRBJ2-1|few|TRBV25-1
CASSDLTGGNEQFF
TGTGCCAGCAGTGACCTAACGGGGGGCAATGAGCAGTTCTTC
>-|TRBJ2-3|-|TRBV30
CAWRWGPGDTQYF
TGTGCCTGGAGATGGGGGCCCGGAGATACGCAGTATTTT
>TRBD1|TRBJ1-5|-|TRBV24-1
CATSDVDRDQPQHF
TGTGCCACCAGTGATGTGGACAGGGACCAGCCCCAGCATTTT
>-|TRBJ1-5|-|TRBV10-3
CAISVGGLTNQPQHF
TGTGCCATCAGTGTAGGGGGTCTCACCAATCAGCCCCAGCATTTT
>-|TRBJ1-1|few|TRBV6-5
CASSYSNRVEEAFF
TGTGCCAGCAGTTACTCGAACAGGGTAGAGGAAGCTTTCTTT
>-|TRBJ1-1|-|TRBV5-1
CASSFGQTNTEAFF
TGCGCCAGCAGCTTCGGACAGACGAACACTGAAGCTTTCTTT
>-|TRBJ1-1|-|TRBV6-5
CASIDRSSGAFF
TGTGCCAGCATCGACAGGTCTTCCGGAGCTTTCTTT
>-|TRBJ1-5|-|TRBV28
CARKPGQSLSNQPQHF
TGTGCCAGAAAACCGGGACAATCACTTAGCAATCAGCCCCAGCATTTT
>TRBD1|TRBJ1-1|-|TRBV19
CASDPGQGARGTEAFF
TGTGCCAGTGACCCGGGACAGGGGGCGAGGGGCACTGAAGCTTTCTTT
>TRBD2|TRBJ2-1|-|TRBV7-7
CASSLAGGTSGYNEQFF
TGTGCCAGCAGCTTGGCGGGGGGGACTAGCGGTTACAATGAGCAGTTCTTC
>TRBD1|TRBJ2-3|-|TRBV6-1
CASSEGQPTDTQYF
TGTGCCAGCAGTGAGGGACAGCCCACAGATACGCAGTATTTT
>-|TRBJ2-7|-|TRBV7-2
CASSLARAYEQYF
TGTGCCAGCAGCTTAGCGCGGGCCTACGAGCAGTACTTC
>TRBD2|TRBJ2-1|-|TRBV30
CAWSVPRLAGDRAYNEQFF
TGTGCCTGGAGTGTACCCCGACTAGCGGGGGACAGGGCCTACAATGAGCAGTTCTTC
>-|TRBJ2-5|-|TRBV7-8
CASSWTTGTETQYF
TGTGCCAGCAGCTGGACAACAGGGACAGAGACCCAGTACTTC
>TRBD1|TRBJ1-6|few|TRBV3-1/TRBV3-2
CASSQERMMTGVLHF
TGTGCCAGCAGCCAAGAACGTATGATGACAGGGGTCCTCCACTTT
>-|TRBJ2-3|-|TRBV29-1
CSVAELTDTQYF
TGCAGCGTTGCGGAGCTCACAGATACGCAGTATTTT
>TRBD2|TRBJ2-3|-|TRBV27
CASSLSGGRLAGGFSTDTQYF
TGTGCCAGCAGTTTATCGGGGGGGCGGCTAGCGGGAGGCTTTAGCACAGATACGCAGTATTTT
>-|TRBJ2-7|once|TRBV3-1/TRBV3-2
CASSQAGAEQYF
TGTGCCAGCAGCCAAGCAGGGGCCGAGCAGTACTTC
>-|TRBJ1-2|-|TRBV28
CASKWAAYGYTF
TGTGCCAGCAAATGGGCAGCCTATGGCTACACCTTC
>-|TRBJ1-1|-|TRBV18
CASSLPPAGAFF
TGTGCCAGCTCCCTTCCCCCTGCGGGTGCTTTCTTT
>TRBD1|TRBJ2-7|-|TRBV6-5
CASRPGQGSYEQYF
TGTGCCAGCCGCCCGGGACAGGGGTCCTACGAGCAGTACTTC